This T cell receptor (beta chain) was obtained from a study of blood T cell repertoires in COVID-19. Study summary: Donors in the United States, Italy and Spain gave samples during acute or convalescent COVID-19. T cells, B-cell-depleted T cells, or PBMCs supplied cDNA or gDNA.

As handled by the study authors: The assay estimated nucleated cells by amplifying reference gene primers. Here immunoSEQ multiplex PCR was the method, and the copy in TCRdb shows in-frame clones only, minus some. V, J and clone size reflect that table, while D and trimming were determined from the DNA. In the table there are around 300,000 clones, around four fifths of which are singletons. This CDR3 contains 16 residues. The junction had 10 bases not matched to a gene; V was cut back by 4 bases and J by 3 bases. The germline CDR1 and CDR2 sequences are SGHRS and YFSETQ. The TCR comes from a woman between 50 and 59 years old who had recovered from COVID-19. The chain joins TRBV5-1 to TRBJ2-7; 10 nucleotides align to TRBD1. The sample taken for sequencing was peripheral blood. Written as DNA, the CDR3 is TGCGCCAGCAGCGTCGGCACCGGGACAGGGGTCTACGAGCAGTACTTC. This gives the protein CASSVGTGTGVYEQYF.